The clone carrying this TCR beta chain occurred a few times. This record belongs to a study of cytomegalovirus exposure and HLA in healthy donors. CDR1 and CDR2 (germline): SGHKS, YYEKEE (reference sequence). CDR3 length equals 15 residues. V lost 2 bases, J lost 2 bases, and 2 bases stayed unmatched. Here immunoSEQ multiplex PCR was the method, and the copy in TCRdb shows in-frame clones only, minus some. Of 150,000 to 200,000 clones in the sample, just under 90% were seen once. Sequencing was performed on PBMCs. The chain recombines TRBV5-5 with TRBJ2-7; 12 nucleotides match TRBD2. The TCR comes from a young man in good health and CMV-seropositive. CDR3: CASSFGLAGTYEQYF. The CDR3 DNA is TGTGCCAGCAGCTTTGGACTAGCGGGGACCTACGAGCAGTACTTC.